This T cell receptor (beta chain) is drawn from a study of T cell responses to AZD1222 COVID-19 vaccine (dated by TCRdb to the early 2020s). Background for the entire study: A total of about 240 trial participants underwent TCR sequencing, of whom 207 received two doses of AZD1222 and 26 received two doses of the MenACWY control vaccine. Enrollment into the trials was organized by age into subgroups of 18-55, 56-69 and 70-plus years, and those subgroups contained approximately 150, 30 and 60 TCR-sequenced participants, respectively. Results the study describes overall, beyond this receptor: After two AZD1222 doses, spike-specific TCR breadth and depth were significantly higher than at day 0 and than in MenACWY recipients. Conclusions about previously exposed vaccinees are limited, since just 5 to 7 AZD1222 recipients were seropositive for SARS-CoV-2 at baseline. In the small 56-69-year group, the increase in depth fell short of significance, most likely because of low power. Reportedly, almost half of the unique spike-specific TCRs recognized epitopes lying outside the regions that are mutated in the B.1.351 and B.1.1.7 variants. The vaccine-associated CD4 TCRs covered the entire spike protein, and the dominant responses fell in regions 160-218 and 743-854. Most participants were white British and females outnumbered males, and the authors suggested that clonal diversity may have been underestimated. No day 14 peak-response samples were available, so repertoires were characterized only after the peak T cell response.

The CDR3 regions of human TCRbeta chains were analyzed by immunosequencing. For the original study's pipeline: Repertoire TCRs were checked for matches against a reference library of SARS-CoV-2-specific TCRs that had been generated using the MIRA antigen-specificity platform. Breadth meant the fraction of unique TCRs that were SARS-CoV-2-associated, whereas depth meant the fraction of total T cells that were SARS-CoV-2-associated. Using the MIRA data, every spike-specific TCR was mapped to the spike region that the TCR reacted to and assigned to either a CD4 or a CD8 class. Log10-transformed breadth and depth values were compared by one-way ANOVA with Sidak's multiple comparisons tests. TCRdb stores this immuneACCESS table with in-frame sequences only. Part of the clones is absent; in the studies checked, under half of the shortfall reflects unresolved V genes, and no reason is known for the rest. V and J calls plus clone size are reproduced from that table; the DNA served to infer D and trimming. The sample contains around 120,000 clones, under 95% of them found a single time. The ten largest clones capture approximately 5.1% of the sample.

This specimen's time point label, per the study, means: about 28 days (+/-7) after the second vaccine dose. Because spike-specific TCR depth and breadth did not differ between the two schedules, AZD1222 recipients who got a second dose at roughly 4 weeks were pooled with those who got a second dose at roughly 12 weeks. Samples from vaccinated people were obtained from the UK trials COV001 and COV002, which included a single-blind randomized controlled phase 2/3 trial of AZD1222 (ChAdOx1 nCoV-19) in healthy adults. Trial participant PBMC samples were collected at day 0 and day 28 after the second dose for TCRbeta chain sequencing. As regards this clone: Its antigen remains undetermined. No much larger clonotype is one base removed from it; base qualities were not supplied.

Relative to germline, V is missing 5 bases and J is missing 9 bases, with 14 bases of the junction outside any gene match. Measured from the cysteine to the phenylalanine, the CDR3 is 16 residues long. The sequence is cut down to CDR3 DNA, 48 bases in frame from base 1. The CDR1 and CDR2 encoded by the germline V gene (reference sequence) are SSHAT and FNYEAQ. This specimen consisted of peripheral blood, obtained 28 days after the second AZD1222 dose. This clonotype was sampled from an adult who received the AZD1222 COVID-19 vaccine. The chain is encoded by TRBV7-7 joined to TRBJ2-7; 12 central bases correspond to TRBD2. The base sequence is TGTGCCAGCAGCCCCCTGGTTGGGACTAGCGGGCTCGGGCAGTACTTC. The encoded protein is CASSPLVGTSGLGQYF.